One sample yielded the 3 T cell receptor beta chains listed below, sequenced in a study of blood T cell repertoires in COVID-19. Using immunoSEQ multiplex PCR, the repertoire was profiled, and TCRdb retains in-frame clones only, with some absent. The table shows roughly 26,000 clones, with around 92% occurring only once. What was sequenced was peripheral blood. The receptor source for this set is a human donor in a cohort sampled during active COVID-19.

The rearrangement links TRBV19 to TRBJ1-6, with TRBD1 as a possible D gene (5 bases). CDR3 length: 14 residues. Germline V gene data show CDR1 as LNHDA and CDR2 as SQIVND (reference sequence). The V and J ends lost 1 base and 6 bases respectively, with 7 bases between them. The CDR3 is CASSIGTSNSPLHF. Here the CDR3 DNA reads TGTGCCAGTAGTATAGGGACAAGTAATTCACCCCTCCACTTT.

The chain uses TRBV6-5 and TRBJ2-7; D perhaps matches TRBD2 (6 bases). The V gene's germline CDR1 is MNHEY and CDR2 SVGAGI. V lost 7 bases to trimming and J lost 0 bases, with 13 bases between them. The CDR3 is made up of 14 amino acids. CDR3 sequence (DNA): TGTGCCAGCATTTCCGGCGGGACCTCCTACGAGCAGTACTTC. This encodes CASISGGTSYEQYF.

V usage is TRBV13 and J usage is TRBJ2-3; TRBD1 matches at 9 bases. The length of the CDR3 is 15 residues. Germline CDR1 and CDR2: PRHDT and FYEKMQ (reference sequence). V dropped 5 bases and J dropped 2; count of bases not matched to a gene: 5. CDR3 region: CASSVTGGNTDTQYF. As DNA, the CDR3 is TGTGCCAGCAGCGTAACAGGGGGCAACACAGATACGCAGTATTTT.